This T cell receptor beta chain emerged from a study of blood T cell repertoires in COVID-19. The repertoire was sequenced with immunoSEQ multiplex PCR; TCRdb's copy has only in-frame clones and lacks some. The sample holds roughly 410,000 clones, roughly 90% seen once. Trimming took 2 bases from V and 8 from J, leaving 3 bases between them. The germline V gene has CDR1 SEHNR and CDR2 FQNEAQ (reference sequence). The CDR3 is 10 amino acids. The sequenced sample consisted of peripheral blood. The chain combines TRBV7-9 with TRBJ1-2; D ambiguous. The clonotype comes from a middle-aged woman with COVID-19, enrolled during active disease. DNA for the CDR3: TGTGCCAGCAGCTTACAGGGCTACACCTTC. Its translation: CASSLQGYTF.